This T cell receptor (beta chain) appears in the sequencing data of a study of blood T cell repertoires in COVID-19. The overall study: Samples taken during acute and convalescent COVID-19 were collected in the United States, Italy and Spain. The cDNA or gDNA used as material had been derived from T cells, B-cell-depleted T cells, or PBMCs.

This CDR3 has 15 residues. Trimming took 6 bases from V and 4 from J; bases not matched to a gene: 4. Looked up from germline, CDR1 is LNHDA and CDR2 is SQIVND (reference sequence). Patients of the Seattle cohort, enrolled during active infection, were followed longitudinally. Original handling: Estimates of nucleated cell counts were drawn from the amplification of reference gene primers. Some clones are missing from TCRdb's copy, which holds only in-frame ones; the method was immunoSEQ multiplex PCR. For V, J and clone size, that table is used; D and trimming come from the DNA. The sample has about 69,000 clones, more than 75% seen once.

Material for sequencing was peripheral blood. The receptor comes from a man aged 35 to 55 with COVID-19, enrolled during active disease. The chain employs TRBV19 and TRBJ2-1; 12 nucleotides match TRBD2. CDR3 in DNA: TGTGCCAGTAGCCTAGCGGGGGGGAAGTACAATGAGCAGTTCTTC. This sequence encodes CASSLAGGKYNEQFF.